A selection of T cell receptor beta chains follows, all from one sample in a study of beta chain features in type 1 diabetes. Method: immunoSEQ multiplex PCR; TCRdb's copy keeps in-frame clones and lacks some. This table has around 320,000 clones, less than 15% appearing once. The sample consisted of central memory CD4+ T cells from blood. The origin of the receptors is a man aged 25 to 45 in good health. Each CDR3 is given with its conserved first and last residue. Each record gives: clone size, V gene, D gene, J gene, CDR3 DNA, CDR3 protein. A D gene is named only where the DNA matches it firmly. The listing skips clone size in some rows; elsewhere it reads once, few, many or a size class.

>-|TRBV28|-|TRBJ1-6
TGTGCCAGCAGTTGGGGACGATTTAATTCACCCCTCCACTTT
CASSWGRFNSPLHF
>-|TRBV7-2|-|TRBJ1-6
TGTGCCAGCAGCCCCGGACAGACCCTAGGCCTCCACTTT
CASSPGQTLGLHF
>few|TRBV5-4|-|TRBJ2-1
TGTGCCAGCAGGGCTCATGGGAGCTCCTACAATGAGCAGTTCTTC
CASRAHGSSYNEQFF
>-|TRBV7-2|TRBD1|TRBJ1-6
TGTGCCAGCAGCACTCGACAGGGAAATTCACCCCTCCACTTT
CASSTRQGNSPLHF
>-|TRBV29-1|-|TRBJ1-1
TGCAGCGTTGCAAGGGTCGGGAATACTGAAGCTTTCTTT
CSVARVGNTEAFF
>few|TRBV7-7|-|TRBJ2-5
TGTGCCAGCAGCGAGAGACGCGGGGAGACCCAGTACTTC
CASSERRGETQYF
>few|TRBV7-7|-|TRBJ2-5
TGTGCTAGCAGCTCTTTACGGGCAGGGAAGACCCAGTACTTC
CASSSLRAGKTQYF
>-|TRBV6-6|-|TRBJ1-2
TGTGCCAGCAGGGATTACAAGACGGGCGGCTACACCTTC
CASRDYKTGGYTF
>-|TRBV18|-|TRBJ1-3
TGTGCCAGCTCACCCTCCGGGCCACGAAACACCATATATTTT
CASSPSGPRNTIYF
>few|TRBV30|TRBD1|TRBJ1-5
TGTGCCTGGGGAACACAGGGGGATCAGCCCCAGCATTTT
CAWGTQGDQPQHF
>many|TRBV10-3|-|TRBJ2-5
TGTGCCATCAGTGAAGGGCCCGAGACCCAGTACTTC
CAISEGPETQYF
>-|TRBV30|TRBD2|TRBJ2-3
TGTGCCTGGAGTATCTCGGGAGGTGGTACAGATACGCAGTATTTT
CAWSISGGGTDTQYF
>few|TRBV10-1|TRBD1|TRBJ1-1
TGCGCCAGCAGTGAAGGGGACAGCCGCACTGAAGCTTTCTTT
CASSEGDSRTEAFF
>-|TRBV10-3|TRBD1|TRBJ1-2
TGTGCCATCAGTGGGACAGGGGCTAACTATGGCTACACCTTC
CAISGTGANYGYTF
>few|TRBV7-2|-|TRBJ2-3
TGTGCCAGCGGACGGTGGGGGAGCACAGATACGCAGTATTTT
CASGRWGSTDTQYF
>few|TRBV5-1|-|TRBJ2-1
TGCGCCAGCAGCTTGTCGGTAAATGAGCAGTTCTTC
CASSLSVNEQFF
>few|TRBV19|TRBD1|TRBJ1-2
TGTGCCAGTAGTACCGCCCCGCCAGAGGGGGCACACTATGGCTACACCTTC
CASSTAPPEGAHYGYTF
>-|TRBV18|-|TRBJ2-5
TGTGCCAGCTCACAGGGCCTACAAGAGACCCAGTACTTC
CASSQGLQETQYF
>few|TRBV30|-|TRBJ1-1
TGTGCCTGGAGTGTACGGGGGAACACTGAAGCTTTCTTT
CAWSVRGNTEAFF
>-|TRBV5-4|-|TRBJ1-1
TGCGCCAGCAGCCAAGTCCCGGGTCGGGCCACTGAAGCTTTCTTT
CASSQVPGRATEAFF
>few|TRBV11-3|TRBD2|TRBJ2-2
TGTGCCAGCAGCCCCACTAGCGGGAGTGGGGAGCTGTTTTTT
CASSPTSGSGELFF
>-|TRBV29-1|TRBD1|TRBJ2-5
TGCAGCGTTGAAGGGGGACAGGGTTGGCAGACCCAGTACTTC
CSVEGGQGWQTQYF
>few|TRBV6-5|-|TRBJ1-5
TGTGCCATCCGGAGGGGGGGCGGCAATCAGCCCCAGCATTTT
CAIRRGGGNQPQHF
>-|TRBV13|TRBD1|TRBJ2-7
TGTGCCAGCACCAAGACAGGGGGGGCCTACGAGCAGTACTTC
CASTKTGGAYEQYF
>-|TRBV11-2|-|TRBJ1-6
TGTGCCAGCAGCTTGGTGGGATCACCCCTCCACTTT
CASSLVGSPLHF
>many|TRBV9|-|TRBJ2-5
TGTGCCAGCAGCGTAGATATTGGAGGGACCCAGTACTTC
CASSVDIGGTQYF
>-|TRBV5-6|TRBD1|TRBJ1-2
TGTGCCAGCACCAGGGACAGTTCGTATGGCTACACCTTC
CASTRDSSYGYTF
>few|TRBV25-1|TRBD1|TRBJ1-3
TGTGCCAGCAGTGAGACAGGGTCCGGAAACACCATATATTTT
CASSETGSGNTIYF
>-|TRBV11-3|TRBD2|TRBJ2-1
TGTGCCAGCAGCTACCTCGATCGAGGACTAGCACGGAATGAGCAGTTCTTC
CASSYLDRGLARNEQFF
>-|TRBV2|-|TRBJ2-7
TGTGCCAGCAGTGAATCGGCAGGACTCTCCTACGAGCAGTACTTC
CASSESAGLSYEQYF
>many|TRBV7-2|-|TRBJ2-3
TGTGCCAGCAGCCCCGAACAGGAAACAGATACGCAGTATTTT
CASSPEQETDTQYF
>many|TRBV4-3|TRBD2|TRBJ2-3
TGCGCCAGCAGCCAAGAACTCGGGAGGGCCCTATATACGCAGTATTTT
CASSQELGRALYTQYF
>-|TRBV6-5|TRBD1|TRBJ1-2
TGTGCCAGCAGGCTCACAGGGGCTAACTATGGCTACACCTTC
CASRLTGANYGYTF
>-|TRBV6-4|TRBD1|TRBJ1-2
TGTGCCAGCAGTGACGGTGTTACAGGGGTCTATGGCTACACCTTC
CASSDGVTGVYGYTF
>few|TRBV5-4|-|TRBJ2-2
TGTGCCAGCAGCTTGGCCTTAGGGAGCGCCGGGGAGCTGTTTTTT
CASSLALGSAGELFF
>few|TRBV7-9|-|TRBJ2-5
TGTGCCAGCAGCAGTGGACAGTCACAAGAGACCCAGTACTTC
CASSSGQSQETQYF
>few|TRBV6-1|-|TRBJ1-5
TGTGCCAGCAGTGCTACTCAGGGCTTAGGCAATCAGCCCCAGCATTTT
CASSATQGLGNQPQHF
>-|TRBV9|TRBD2|TRBJ2-4
TGTGCCAGCAGCCCCCCCGGGGGGGGAAACATTCAGTACTTC
CASSPPGGGNIQYF
>-|TRBV6-6|-|TRBJ1-6
TGTGCCAGCAGTCCTACAGCAGGAGAAGTACCCCTCCACTTT
CASSPTAGEVPLHF